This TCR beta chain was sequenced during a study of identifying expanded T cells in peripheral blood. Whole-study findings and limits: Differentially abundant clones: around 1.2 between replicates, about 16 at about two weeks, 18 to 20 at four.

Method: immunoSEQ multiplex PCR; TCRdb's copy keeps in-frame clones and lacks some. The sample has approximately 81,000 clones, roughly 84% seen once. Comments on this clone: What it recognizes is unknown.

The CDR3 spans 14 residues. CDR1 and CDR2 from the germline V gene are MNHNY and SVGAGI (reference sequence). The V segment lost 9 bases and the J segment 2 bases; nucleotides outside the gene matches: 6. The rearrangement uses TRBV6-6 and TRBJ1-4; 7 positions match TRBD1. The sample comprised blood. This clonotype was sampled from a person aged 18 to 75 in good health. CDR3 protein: CASSRDSTNEKLFF. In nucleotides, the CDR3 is TGTGCCAGTTCCAGGGACAGCACTAATGAAAAACTGTTTTTT.